This T cell receptor (beta chain) was sequenced in a study of control samples from healthy donors and cancer patients. This clone showed up just once. The method was immunoSEQ multiplex PCR; TCRdb's version includes in-frame clones alone and lacks a portion of them. Among about 150,000 clones listed, roughly nine tenths were seen once. The V gene end was trimmed by 0 bases and the J gene end by 6 bases; junction bases not matched to a gene: 12. The V gene's germline CDR1 is MNHEY and CDR2 SVGEGT. The CDR3 consists of 17 residues. This rearrangement joins TRBV6-2 or TRBV6-3 to TRBJ2-7, with 9 bases aligning to TRBD2. The sequence was collected from a man under 40 in good health. Sequences were obtained from blood. The CDR3 region is CASSYSSVSGSFVEQYF. CDR3 DNA sequence: TGTGCCAGCAGTTACTCGAGCGTTAGCGGGAGTTTCGTCGAGCAGTACTTC.